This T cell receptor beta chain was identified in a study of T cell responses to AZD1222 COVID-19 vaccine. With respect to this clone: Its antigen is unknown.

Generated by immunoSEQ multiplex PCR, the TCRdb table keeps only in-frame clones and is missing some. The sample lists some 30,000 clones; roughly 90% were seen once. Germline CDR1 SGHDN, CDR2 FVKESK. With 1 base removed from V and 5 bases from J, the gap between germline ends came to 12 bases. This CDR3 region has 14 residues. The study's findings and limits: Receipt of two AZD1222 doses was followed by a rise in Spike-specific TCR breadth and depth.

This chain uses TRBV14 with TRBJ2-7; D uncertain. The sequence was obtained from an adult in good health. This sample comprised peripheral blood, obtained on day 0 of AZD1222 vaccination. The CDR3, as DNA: TGTGCCAGCAGCCAAGGGATGCGATTTAACGAGCAGTACTTC. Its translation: CASSQGMRFNEQYF.